This T cell receptor (beta chain) emerged from a study of shared clonotypes between healthy human individuals. Assay: immunoSEQ multiplex PCR; the TCRdb copy retains only in-frame clones and omits some. The profile shows about 980,000 clones, roughly 72% of them singletons. Germline CDR1 reads WNHNN; CDR2 reads SYGVQD (reference sequence). V lost 0 bases and J lost 5, with 4 bases in between. This CDR3 contains 12 residues. This clone was counted between two and nine times. This sample also contains other DNA sequences that code for the same CDR3. The sample consisted of memory CD4+ T cells sorted from blood. Subset indicated: CD45RA-negative fraction. The V and J genes are TRBV10-1 and TRBJ2-5; D call uncertain. This clonotype originated in a man between 18 and 35 years old in good health. CDR3 in amino acids: CASSESRETQYF. The DNA for the CDR3 is TGCGCCAGCAGTGAGTCGAGGGAGACCCAGTACTTC.